This TCR beta chain came from a study of control samples from healthy donors and cancer patients. This clone appeared once. After removal of 4 bases from V and 7 bases from J, the junction contained 5 bases not matched to a gene. The CDR3 loop spans 13 amino acids. Libraries were prepared by immunoSEQ multiplex PCR; TCRdb keeps only in-frame clonotypes and omits some of them. The sample lists around 100,000 clones, roughly 90% seen once, with about a sixth in the top ten. The V gene is TRBV12-3 or TRBV12-4, the J gene TRBJ2-5; 8 bases are a match to TRBD1. This clonotype originated in a woman aged 45-60 years in good health. The sample was blood. CDR3 sequence reads: CASSSGQVGTQYF. In DNA form, the CDR3 reads TGTGCCAGCAGTTCGGGACAGGTCGGGACCCAGTACTTC.